These 16 T cell receptor beta chains share one sample of origin, sequenced in a study of blood T cells in healthy people across ages. With a J-beta primer mix and a sample-barcoded 5' primer, a second PCR ran about 7 to 11 cycles. MiXCR, run by TCRdb on the 5' RACE reads, gives a single entry per CDR3 protein. The data show some 800,000 distinct CDR3 sequences, approximately 25% seen once. These data were likewise used in another study, on T cells of mothers and their children.

Sequencing was carried out using blood. The receptors were gathered from a boy younger than 18 in good health.

This clonotype was counted a few times. The chain links TRBV7-9 to TRBJ2-1, with 13 bases matching TRBD2. CDR3 length equals 19 residues. CDR1 and CDR2 (germline): SEHNR, FQNEAQ (reference sequence). The V gene end was trimmed by 5 bases and the J gene end by 7 bases; junction bases not matched to a gene: 17. DNA for the CDR3: TGTGCCAGCAGCCCCCGGACTAGCGGGAGTCCCCTAATTGGGAATGAGCAGTTCTTC. Residues: CASSPRTSGSPLIGNEQFF.

CDR3 nucleotides: TGTGCCAGCTCTCCTACAGATATCTATGGCTACACCTTC. Amino acid sequence: CASSPTDIYGYTF. The J gene is TRBJ1-2, the V gene TRBV18, with D uncertain. The V gene lost 6 bases and the J gene lost 4 bases, with 12 bases spanning the gap. The CDR3 length is 13 residues. CDR1 is KGHSH and CDR2 is LQKENI in the germline V gene.

In DNA form, the CDR3 reads TGTGCCAGCAGTCCAGCTAGCGGGGGGGCCACCTACAATGAGCAGTTCTTC. This codes for CASSPASGGATYNEQFF. The V and J genes are TRBV12-3 or TRBV12-4 and TRBJ2-1, with 12 bases matching TRBD2. The V and J ends lost 5 bases and 2 bases, in that order; junction bases with no gene match: 7. The CDR3 has 17 residues.

This clonotype has a handful of counts. The rearrangement joins TRBV5-1 to TRBJ2-5, with 7 bases matching TRBD2. V lost 0 bases, J lost 7 bases, and 6 bases stayed unmatched. The germline V gene has CDR1 SGHRS and CDR2 YFSETQ. There are 14 residues in the CDR3. Here the CDR3 DNA reads TGCGCCAGCAGCTTGGTCGACGGGGAGGGGACCCAGTACTTC. It translates to CASSLVDGEGTQYF.

The rearrangement joins TRBV2 to TRBJ2-7; D is possibly TRBD2 (6 bases). Trimming took off 6 bases at V and 6 bases at J, with 15 bases between the two ends. Per the germline V gene, CDR1 is SNHLY and CDR2 is FYNNEI. This CDR3 has 13 residues. The CDR3 region has the DNA TGTGCCAGCAGCACTATGGAGGGCTCCGAGCAGTACTTC. Its protein is CASSTMEGSEQYF.

This clonotype was seen a few times. This sequence joins TRBV16 and TRBJ2-5; D is perhaps TRBD2 (6 bases). The J call may be mistaken, given a closer DNA end match to TRBJ2-1. The germline V gene has CDR1 KGHSY and CDR2 FQNENV. This CDR3 is 16 amino acids long. This CDR3 reads CASSQKTGVTYNEQFF. The CDR3, as DNA: TGTGCCAGCAGCCAAAAAACGGGGGTAACCTACAATGAGCAGTTCTTC.

The CDR3 DNA reads TGCAGCGTGGAACTGACAGGGGGCTACGAGCAGTACTTC. It codes for CSVELTGGYEQYF. The V call is TRBV29-1, the J call TRBJ2-7; 9 bases line up with TRBD1. Trimming took 6 bases from V and 3 from J; bases not matched to a gene: 6. The germline gives CDR1 SQVTM, CDR2 ANQGSEA. CDR3 length: 13 residues.

This clonotype was counted a few times. V gene TRBV9 combines with J gene TRBJ1-1; TRBD1 agrees at 11 bases. With 3 bases clipped from V and 5 bases from J, the junction kept 12 bases outside the gene matches. Germline V gives CDR1 SGDLS, CDR2 YYNGEE. The CDR3 totals 17 residues. The CDR3 coding sequence is TGTGCCAGCAGCGGTCCGGGACAGGGGGGACAGGGTACTGAAGCTTTCTTT. This gives the protein CASSGPGQGGQGTEAFF.

This sequence joins TRBV12-3 or TRBV12-4 and TRBJ2-5; perhaps TRBD2 as D (6 bases). The CDR3 has 12 residues. V was clipped by 6 bases and J by 11 bases, with 16 bases between them. The CDR3 protein is CASSGASGEQYF. In DNA, the CDR3 is TGTGCCAGCAGCGGGGCGTCGGGAGAGCAGTACTTC.

This clonotype has a handful of counts. The rearrangement links TRBV20-1 to TRBJ2-1; D is unresolved. Germline-derived CDR1 and CDR2 are DFQATT and SNEGSKA (reference sequence). The CDR3 is 13 amino acids. V dropped 5 bases and J dropped 5 bases, with 13 bases sitting between them. CDR3 coding DNA: TGCAGTGCTCTCGAATTAACCAACAATGAGCAGTTCTTC. This gives the protein CSALELTNNEQFF.

V gene TRBV30 combines with J gene TRBJ2-3; a possible D gene is TRBD2 (7 bases). CDR3 size: 11 residues. CDR1 and CDR2 from the germline V gene are GTSNPN and SVGIG (reference sequence). The ends were cut back, 8 bases at V and 8 bases at J, with 14 bases in the middle. The chain's CDR3 is CATPRGATQYF. The CDR3 bases are TGTGCCACCCCCCGGGGGGCTACGCAGTATTTT.

The chain links TRBV6-1 to TRBJ1-6, with no clear D. The V end lost 1 base, the J end lost 7 bases, and 11 bases lay between the germline ends. Germline V lookup: CDR1 MNHNS, CDR2 SASEGT. The CDR3 covers 15 residues. CDR3 sequence reads: CASSEVKARNSPLHF. The CDR3 DNA reads as TGTGCCAGCAGTGAAGTTAAGGCGAGGAATTCACCCCTCCACTTT.

This clonotype was found a few times. The chain employs TRBV6-5 and TRBJ1-1; 8 bases fit TRBD1. Germline CDR1 and CDR2: MNHEY and SVGAGI. The CDR3 contains 15 residues. Trimming at V came to 6 bases and at J to 1 base, leaving 7 bases not matched to a gene. The CDR3 loop is CASSPWTGTNTEAFF. The CDR3 coding sequence is TGTGCCAGCAGCCCTTGGACAGGGACGAACACTGAAGCTTTCTTT.

V and J are TRBV6-6 and TRBJ1-4; D remains unclear. The V end lost 7 bases, the J end lost 3 bases, and 18 bases lay between the germline ends. Germline CDR1 and CDR2: MNHNY and SVGAGI (reference sequence). This CDR3 has 16 residues. The CDR3 loop reads CASIPNPGRANEKLFF. The DNA for the CDR3 is TGTGCCAGCATCCCAAACCCGGGAAGGGCTAATGAAAAACTGTTTTTT.

The CDR3 region is CASSSPGGARETQYF. The CDR3 coding sequence is TGTGCCAGCAGCTCCCCGGGGGGGGCGAGAGAGACCCAGTACTTC. The genes are TRBV7-9 and TRBJ2-5, with TRBD2 matching over 8 bases. The CDR3 has 15 residues. Germline loops: CDR1 SEHNR, CDR2 FQNEAQ (reference sequence). J lost 4 bases, V lost 4 bases, and 8 bases had no gene match.

CDR3: CASSQIAGGNNEQFF. The CDR3 nucleotides read TGCGCCAGCAGCCAAATAGCGGGAGGAAACAATGAGCAGTTCTTC. This chain uses TRBV4-1 with TRBJ2-1; TRBD2 agrees at 10 bases. The CDR3 sequence is 15 residues long. The ends lost 2 bases at V and 5 bases at J; junction bases unmatched: 3. Germline values: CDR1 MGHRA, CDR2 YSYEKL.